This is a list of T cell receptor beta chains from one sample in a study of OX40 agonist ivuxolimab in advanced cancers. TCRdb's table, derived via immunoSEQ multiplex PCR, lists solely in-frame clones and lacks some. The sample shows tens of thousands of clones, 89% of them seen only once. Sequencing used CD4+ or CD8+ T cells sorted from blood, obtained in a trial of the OX40 agonist ivuxolimab. The receptors here all came from an adult with an advanced solid tumor such as melanoma, head and neck, liver or kidney cancer. The CDR3 runs from the conserved cysteine through the conserved F or W. Each record gives: clone size, V gene, CDR3 length, D gene, J gene, CDR3 protein, CDR3 DNA. The D gene is left open where the match is weak. Size is omitted from some rows. Given values are once, few, many or a class for expanded clones.

size: .
V: TRBV7-3
length: 15
D: TRBD2
J: TRBJ2-1
CDR3: CASSPRGSGGNEQFF
DNA: TGTGCCAGCAGCCCCCGGGGTAGCGGGGGCAATGAGCAGTTCTTC

size: .
V: TRBV2
length: 13
D: .
J: TRBJ2-1
CDR3: CASSPGKVDNQFF
DNA: TGTGCCAGCAGTCCGGGAAAGGTTGATAACCAGTTCTTC

size: .
V: TRBV20-1
length: 11
D: .
J: TRBJ2-1
CDR3: CSALSNNEQFF
DNA: TGCAGTGCCCTATCGAACAATGAGCAGTTCTTC

size: .
V: TRBV30
length: 16
D: TRBD2
J: TRBJ2-2
CDR3: CAWRLGGLASTGELFF
DNA: TGTGCCTGGAGATTAGGGGGACTAGCGAGCACCGGGGAGCTGTTTTTT

size: .
V: TRBV5-4
length: 16
D: TRBD1
J: TRBJ2-1
CDR3: CASSQGASPARNEQFF
DNA: TGTGCCAGCAGCCAGGGGGCTAGCCCCGCACGGAATGAGCAGTTCTTC

size: .
V: TRBV4-3
length: 16
D: .
J: TRBJ2-7
CDR3: CASSQDYQIVTYEQYF
DNA: TGCGCCAGCAGCCAAGATTACCAGATAGTCACCTACGAGCAGTACTTC

size: .
V: TRBV4-3
length: 15
D: .
J: TRBJ2-3
CDR3: CASSQVFSVADTQYF
DNA: TGCGCCAGCAGCCAAGTTTTTTCGGTCGCAGATACGCAGTATTTT

size: .
V: TRBV28
length: 17
D: TRBD1
J: TRBJ2-7
CDR3: CASSSPIRDRAAYEQYF
DNA: TGTGCCAGCAGTTCACCGATCCGGGACAGGGCGGCCTACGAGCAGTACTTC

size: .
V: TRBV18
length: 14
D: .
J: TRBJ1-2
CDR3: CASSPSGTLDGYTF
DNA: TGTGCCAGCTCACCGTCAGGGACGCTGGACGGCTACACCTTC

size: .
V: TRBV19
length: 15
D: .
J: TRBJ1-2
CDR3: CASSFTRHGDYGYTF
DNA: TGTGCCAGTAGTTTTACAAGACATGGTGATTATGGCTACACCTTC

size: .
V: TRBV6-6
length: 15
D: TRBD1
J: TRBJ1-5
CDR3: CASSYGQGAGQPQHF
DNA: TGTGCCAGCAGTTACGGACAGGGAGCGGGGCAGCCCCAGCATTTT

size: .
V: TRBV9
length: 13
D: .
J: TRBJ1-6
CDR3: CASSAGERSPLHF
DNA: TGTGCCAGCAGCGCAGGGGAACGGTCACCCCTCCACTTT

size: .
V: TRBV7-8
length: 17
D: .
J: TRBJ1-5
CDR3: CASSLGKGKSGNQPQHF
DNA: TGTGCCAGCAGCTTAGGGAAGGGAAAGTCTGGCAATCAGCCCCAGCATTTT

size: .
V: TRBV6-5
length: 15
D: TRBD1
J: TRBJ1-3
CDR3: CASSLEQGAVNTIYF
DNA: TGTGCCAGCAGTTTAGAACAGGGGGCAGTGAACACCATATATTTT

size: .
V: TRBV30
length: 13
D: .
J: TRBJ1-2
CDR3: CAWSLTGSYGYTF
DNA: TGTGCCTGGAGTCTGACAGGCTCCTATGGCTACACCTTC

size: .
V: TRBV6-5
length: 13
D: .
J: TRBJ1-3
CDR3: CASRLSAGNTIYF
DNA: TGTGCCAGCCGTTTGTCGGCTGGAAACACCATATATTTT

size: .
V: TRBV7-2
length: 15
D: TRBD2
J: TRBJ2-3
CDR3: CASSFTSGFTDTQYF
DNA: TGTGCCAGCAGCTTCACTAGCGGGTTCACAGATACGCAGTATTTT

size: .
V: TRBV4-3
length: 15
D: TRBD1
J: TRBJ2-7
CDR3: CASSQGTGVRYEQYF
DNA: TGCGCCAGCAGCCAAGGGACAGGGGTCCGCTACGAGCAGTACTTC

size: .
V: TRBV5-1
length: 14
D: TRBD1
J: TRBJ2-1
CDR3: CASSLGGQDNEQFF
DNA: TGCGCCAGCAGCTTGGGAGGACAGGACAATGAGCAGTTCTTC

size: .
V: TRBV23-1
length: 15
D: .
J: TRBJ2-7
CDR3: CASSHPTLTAYEQYF
DNA: TGCGCCAGCAGTCACCCCACCCTGACAGCCTACGAGCAGTACTTC

size: .
V: TRBV5-1
length: 14
D: .
J: TRBJ2-5
CDR3: CASSLEPRQETQYF
DNA: TGCGCCAGCAGCTTGGAGCCCAGACAAGAGACCCAGTACTTC

size: .
V: TRBV5-6
length: 13
D: .
J: TRBJ2-7
CDR3: CASSLGSFYEQYF
DNA: TGTGCCAGCAGCTTGGGAAGTTTCTACGAGCAGTACTTC

size: .
V: TRBV25-1
length: 16
D: TRBD2
J: TRBJ2-1
CDR3: CASSDLGAGFYNEQFF
DNA: TGTGCCAGCAGTGATTTAGGAGCGGGGTTCTACAATGAGCAGTTCTTC

size: .
V: TRBV9
length: 17
D: TRBD1
J: TRBJ1-4
CDR3: CASSASAGQGANEKLFF
DNA: TGTGCCAGCAGCGCATCCGCGGGACAGGGAGCTAATGAAAAACTGTTTTTT

size: .
V: TRBV18
length: 16
D: .
J: TRBJ1-4
CDR3: CASSPPPQDGPGKLFF
DNA: TGTGCCAGCTCACCACCGCCTCAGGACGGACCCGGTAAACTGTTTTTT

size: few
V: TRBV7-2
length: 14
D: .
J: TRBJ1-3
CDR3: CASSETVSGNTIYF
DNA: TGTGCCAGCAGCGAGACAGTCTCTGGAAACACCATATATTTT

size: .
V: TRBV4-3
length: 12
D: .
J: TRBJ1-1
CDR3: CASSQDRTKAFF
DNA: TGCGCCAGCAGCCAAGACCGCACAAAAGCTTTCTTT

size: .
V: TRBV18
length: 14
D: .
J: TRBJ1-3
CDR3: CASSPQGTGNTIYF
DNA: TGTGCCAGCTCACCGCAGGGTACCGGAAACACCATATATTTT

size: few
V: TRBV29-1
length: 13
D: TRBD1
J: TRBJ1-6
CDR3: CSVAGTGDSPLHF
DNA: TGCAGCGTTGCCGGGACAGGGGATTCACCCCTCCACTTT

size: .
V: TRBV7-3
length: 14
D: .
J: TRBJ1-1
CDR3: CASSRNPVASPAFF
DNA: TGTGCCAGCAGCAGAAACCCCGTGGCATCCCCGGCTTTCTTT

size: .
V: TRBV9
length: 13
D: .
J: TRBJ1-2
CDR3: CASSPRQQDGYTF
DNA: TGTGCCAGCAGCCCCCGACAGCAGGATGGCTACACCTTC

size: .
V: TRBV5-1
length: 15
D: .
J: TRBJ2-1
CDR3: CASSLEGRRDNEQFF
DNA: TGCGCCAGCAGCTTGGAGGGAAGGAGGGACAATGAGCAGTTCTTC

size: .
V: TRBV5-4
length: 14
D: .
J: TRBJ2-5
CDR3: CASSRGGLGETQYF
DNA: TGTGCCAGCAGCAGAGGGGGGCTTGGTGAGACCCAGTACTTC

size: .
V: TRBV27
length: 15
D: TRBD2
J: TRBJ2-7
CDR3: CASSIRTSGVYEQYF
DNA: TGTGCCAGCAGTATCAGGACTAGCGGGGTCTACGAGCAGTACTTC

size: .
V: TRBV7-2
length: 14
D: .
J: TRBJ2-2
CDR3: CASSFQLNTGELFF
DNA: TGTGCCAGCAGCTTTCAACTGAACACCGGGGAGCTGTTTTTT

size: .
V: TRBV13
length: 11
D: .
J: TRBJ2-1
CDR3: CASSRRNEQFF
DNA: TGTGCCAGCAGCAGGAGGAATGAGCAGTTCTTC

size: .
V: TRBV9
length: 14
D: .
J: TRBJ1-2
CDR3: CASSVGDANYGYTF
DNA: TGTGCCAGCAGCGTAGGGGACGCTAACTATGGCTACACCTTC

size: .
V: TRBV11-3
length: 17
D: .
J: TRBJ2-3
CDR3: CASSSPGPWASTDTQYF
DNA: TGTGCCAGCAGCTCTCCGGGGCCGTGGGCAAGCACAGATACGCAGTATTTT

size: .
V: TRBV4-2
length: 16
D: .
J: TRBJ1-2
CDR3: CASSHLDSNEPYGYTF
DNA: TGTGCCAGCAGCCACTTAGACAGCAACGAACCCTATGGCTACACCTTC

size: .
V: TRBV2
length: 15
D: .
J: TRBJ1-1
CDR3: CASTPSFFQNTEAFF
DNA: TGTGCCAGCACTCCATCCTTTTTCCAGAACACTGAAGCTTTCTTT

size: .
V: TRBV21-1
length: 17
D: .
J: TRBJ1-1
CDR3: CASSNQTGTNMNTEAFF
DNA: TGTGCCAGCAGCAATCAGACCGGGACAAACATGAACACTGAAGCTTTCTTT

size: .
V: TRBV5-4
length: 15
D: .
J: TRBJ1-2
CDR3: CASSLPEGVRHGYTF
DNA: TGTGCCAGCAGCTTACCTGAAGGGGTAAGGCATGGCTACACCTTC

size: .
V: TRBV19
length: 12
D: .
J: TRBJ2-2
CDR3: CASLGDTGELFF
DNA: TGTGCCAGCTTGGGGGACACCGGGGAGCTGTTTTTT

size: .
V: TRBV6-1
length: 14
D: .
J: TRBJ1-1
CDR3: CASRVSGGSTEAFF
DNA: TGTGCCAGCCGAGTGAGTGGGGGAAGCACTGAAGCTTTCTTT

size: .
V: TRBV9
length: 15
D: TRBD1
J: TRBJ2-2
CDR3: CASSTSTGFTGELFF
DNA: TGTGCCAGCAGCACATCGACAGGGTTCACCGGGGAGCTGTTTTTT

size: .
V: TRBV12-5
length: 15
D: .
J: TRBJ2-1
CDR3: CASGLGYRSPNEQFF
DNA: TGTGCTAGTGGTTTGGGATACAGGTCCCCAAATGAGCAGTTCTTC

size: .
V: TRBV6-5
length: 15
D: TRBD1
J: TRBJ2-5
CDR3: CASRRQGLGDGTQYF
DNA: TGTGCCAGCAGACGACAGGGGTTGGGGGATGGGACCCAGTACTTC

size: .
V: TRBV25-1
length: 14
D: .
J: TRBJ1-1
CDR3: CASSSIGGVTEAFF
DNA: TGTGCCAGCAGTTCCATAGGGGGAGTCACTGAAGCTTTCTTT

size: .
V: TRBV28
length: 12
D: .
J: TRBJ1-4
CDR3: CASSFKREKLFF
DNA: TGTGCCAGCAGTTTTAAAAGGGAAAAACTGTTTTTT

size: .
V: TRBV19
length: 16
D: TRBD2
J: TRBJ2-1
CDR3: CASSVILAGGYNEQFF
DNA: TGTGCCAGTAGTGTAATACTAGCGGGAGGCTACAATGAGCAGTTCTTC